This is a list of T cell receptor beta chains from one sample in a study of T-cell reconstitution after alpha-beta-depleted transplantation in children. Using its own MiXCR run on the PCR reads, TCRdb lists one record per CDR3 protein. Altogether approximately 800,000 distinct CDR3 sequences are present, approximately 15% being singletons, with the ten largest covering around 5%. The specimen was PBMCs, mostly from graft donor cells, collected 360 days after TCRalphabeta/CD19-depleted stem cell transplant. The receptors were gathered from a male patient younger than 18 who had a stem cell transplant for acute lymphoblastic leukemia, so the T cells may come from the graft donor. The CDR3 runs from the conserved cysteine through the conserved F or W. The D gene is left open where the match is weak. Clone size, where shown, is once, few, many, or a class for clones that have expanded.

d_call j_call clone_size v_call cdr3_nt cdr3_aa
. TRBJ1-1 . TRBV20-1 TGCAGTGCTAGATCGGGGTTTTGGAACACTGAAGCTTTCTTT CSARSGFWNTEAFF
TRBD1 TRBJ1-1 once TRBV10-3 TGTGCCACCTGGACAGGGGCCACTGAAGCTTTCTTT CATWTGATEAFF
. TRBJ2-5 . TRBV9 TGTGCCAGCAGCGTAGACGGAGGGCCCGAGACCCAGTACTTC CASSVDGGPETQYF
TRBD2 TRBJ2-1 many TRBV29-1 TGCAGCGTTGAATTCGGGGGGGTTGGCCTCACCAACAATGAGCAGTTCTTC CSVEFGGVGLTNNEQFF
. TRBJ2-7 many TRBV15 TGTGCCACCAGCAGAGGGGCTGGCTCCTACGAGCAGTACTTC CATSRGAGSYEQYF
. TRBJ1-3 few TRBV12-5 TGTGCTAGTGGTTTGGTACCTCCAGGTACCTCCTCTGGAAACACCATATATTTT CASGLVPPGTSSGNTIYF
TRBD2 TRBJ2-1 . TRBV7-9 TGTGCCAGCAGCCCCCGGGGGGGGGGCTCGTCGAATGAGCAGTTCTTC CASSPRGGGSSNEQFF
TRBD2 TRBJ2-7 many TRBV29-1 TGCAGCGTTGAAGGGCTAGCGGGAGTTTATGACGAGCAGTACTTC CSVEGLAGVYDEQYF
. TRBJ2-7 few TRBV7-6 TGTGCCAGCAGCACTAGCATCGGACTATATAGGAACGAGCAGTACTTC CASSTSIGLYRNEQYF
. TRBJ2-7 . TRBV20-1 TGCAGTGCTAGAGATTTAGGAGAGACTCAAGGCTACGAGCAGTACTTC CSARDLGETQGYEQYF
TRBD2 TRBJ2-7 few TRBV28 TGTGCCAGCAGTCCGGGACTAGCGGGAGCTCCCTTCTCCTACGAGCAGTACTTC CASSPGLAGAPFSYEQYF
. TRBJ1-3 few TRBV29-1 TGCAGCGTAACGACAGCCTTCTCTGGAAACACCATATATTTT CSVTTAFSGNTIYF
TRBD2 TRBJ2-3 . TRBV5-1 TGCGCCAGCAGCTTGGGGACTAGCGGGAGAGGAGATACGCAGTATTTT CASSLGTSGRGDTQYF
. TRBJ2-7 . TRBV6-5 TGTGCCAGCAGTTACTTAACAGGACCCGGGGACGAGCAGTACTTC CASSYLTGPGDEQYF
TRBD1 TRBJ2-3 . TRBV24-1 TGTGCCACCGCTGACCCGACAGGGGGAGGGCCAGATACGCAGTATTTT CATADPTGGGPDTQYF
. TRBJ2-3 . TRBV2 TGTGCCAGCAGACCGTTGCGTGGAAGGAGCACAGATACGCAGTATTTT CASRPLRGRSTDTQYF
. TRBJ2-7 . TRBV5-1 TGCGCCAGCAGCCCGGGACAAATAGGCTACGAGCAGTACTTC CASSPGQIGYEQYF
TRBD2 TRBJ2-2 . TRBV7-9 TGTGCCAGCCGTGGAAGCGGGAGGAACACCGGGGAGCTGTTTTTT CASRGSGRNTGELFF
. TRBJ2-2 . TRBV27 TGTGCCAGCAGTGACCAGGTCTACACCGGGGAGCTGTTTTTT CASSDQVYTGELFF
. TRBJ2-1 few TRBV24-1 TGTGCCACCAGTGACTTAGGGGTAAACAATGAGCAGTTCTTC CATSDLGVNNEQFF
TRBD2 TRBJ2-1 . TRBV20-1 TGCAGTGCTAGCACTAGCGGGAATAGCGATGAGCAGTTCTTC CSASTSGNSDEQFF
. TRBJ1-3 many TRBV12-3/TRBV12-4 TGTGCCAGCAGCCACCCGGGGATCTCTGGAAACACCATATATTTT CASSHPGISGNTIYF
. TRBJ2-1 few TRBV24-1 TGTGCCCCCGAAGGGCGCGATGTAGTCAATGAGCAGTTCTTC CAPEGRDVVNEQFF
. TRBJ2-7 . TRBV20-1 TGCAGTGTAAGACGGGGAGGACCCTACGAGCAGTACTTC CSVRRGGPYEQYF
. TRBJ2-1 many TRBV7-2 TGTGCCAGCACCCTGACGGCCAATGAGCAGTTCTTC CASTLTANEQFF
. TRBJ2-2 . TRBV4-1 TGCGCCAGCAGTCCTAGGGCGGTCGAGTTCACCGGGGAGCTGTTTTTT CASSPRAVEFTGELFF
. TRBJ2-7 . TRBV13 TGTGCCAGCAGCCCTCCGGGACTGCCCGAGCAGTACTTC CASSPPGLPEQYF
TRBD2 TRBJ2-7 . TRBV9 TGTGCCAGCAGCGACGAGACGGGACTAGCGGCCTACGAGCAGTACTTC CASSDETGLAAYEQYF
. TRBJ2-7 . TRBV3-1 TGTGCCAGCAGCCACACATCATCCTACGAGCAGTACTTC CASSHTSSYEQYF
. TRBJ2-2 few TRBV29-1 TGCAGCGTTGATGGGGGGCACGGGGAGCTGTTTTTT CSVDGGHGELFF
. TRBJ1-3 . TRBV5-1 TGCGCCAGCAGCTTCTGGGGGGAGCTCGGAAACACCATATATTTT CASSFWGELGNTIYF
. TRBJ1-2 . TRBV5-7 TGTGCCAGCAGCTTATTACGGACACCTCTTGACTATGGCTACACCTTC CASSLLRTPLDYGYTF
. TRBJ2-2 many TRBV29-1 TGCAGCGTCGTCTTACCCGGCGGGGAGCTGTTTTTT CSVVLPGGELFF
. TRBJ2-1 many TRBV29-1 TGCAGCGTCGGACAGCCAACTCTAACTAGCTCCTACAATGAGCAGTTCTTC CSVGQPTLTSSYNEQFF
. TRBJ1-1 . TRBV5-1 TGCGCCAGCACCGGGTTGGGGACGAACACTGAAGCTTTCTTT CASTGLGTNTEAFF
. TRBJ2-5 many TRBV12-3/TRBV12-4 TGTGCCAGCAGTTTCCCCACAAAGGAAGAGACCCAGTACTTC CASSFPTKEETQYF
TRBD2 TRBJ2-3 . TRBV11-2 TGTGCCAGCAGCTTAGGGACTAGCTATGCAGATACGCAGTATTTT CASSLGTSYADTQYF
TRBD2 TRBJ2-1 many TRBV7-2 TGTGCCAGTCGACTAGCGGGGGCCAATGAGCAGTTCTTC CASRLAGANEQFF
. TRBJ2-1 many TRBV12-3/TRBV12-4 TGTGCCAGCAGTCAACAGGGATCCTACAATGAGCAGTTCTTC CASSQQGSYNEQFF
. TRBJ2-7 few TRBV5-1 TGCGCCAGCAGCTTGGTAGGGGGAGTAAGCTCCTACGAGCAGTACTTC CASSLVGGVSSYEQYF
. TRBJ2-1 many TRBV7-9 TGTGCCAGCAGCTCCTCCGGCTCCAATGAGCAGTTCTTC CASSSSGSNEQFF
. TRBJ2-3 . TRBV12-3/TRBV12-4 TGTGCCAGCAGTTTAGTAGCCGGGTACCCAGATACGCAGTATTTT CASSLVAGYPDTQYF
. TRBJ2-2 . TRBV20-1 TGCAGTGCTAGTTGGGCAGGGCGGATGGGCGGGGAGCTGTTTTTT CSASWAGRMGGELFF
. TRBJ2-1 . TRBV4-1 TGCGCCAGCAGCCAAATAGGCCCCGTTGATCCGCGGTTCTTC CASSQIGPVDPRFF
TRBD2 TRBJ2-7 . TRBV15 TGTGCCACCAGCAGAGACATAGCGGGAGGAGCCTACGAGCAGTACTTC CATSRDIAGGAYEQYF
. TRBJ2-5 many TRBV6-5 TGTGCCAGCAGTTACCTGGGAGGCGAGACCCAGTACTTC CASSYLGGETQYF
. TRBJ2-5 . TRBV25-1 TGTGCCAGCAGTGAATCGGGCAGGGGGAGGTTCCAAGAGACCCAGTACTTC CASSESGRGRFQETQYF
TRBD1 TRBJ2-3 . TRBV4-1 TGCGCCAGCAGCTACCTCCGACAGGGAAAGCGAGATACGCAGTATTTT CASSYLRQGKRDTQYF
. TRBJ2-7 few TRBV4-1 TGCGCCAGCAGCCAAGGCAGCCGATCAGCCTACGAGCAGTACTTC CASSQGSRSAYEQYF
. TRBJ2-7 few TRBV25-1 TGTGCCAGCAGCCCTTTTAGCGGCCTCTTCCGGGATGAGCAGTACTTC CASSPFSGLFRDEQYF